A selection of T cell receptor beta chains follows, all from one sample in a study of shared clonotypes between healthy human individuals. The repertoire was sequenced with immunoSEQ multiplex PCR; TCRdb's copy has only in-frame clones and lacks some. Here the sample spans around 720,000 clones, less than 80% being singletons. The material sequenced was memory CD4+ T cells sorted from blood. All receptors come from a woman younger than 45 in good health. Each CDR3 is given with its conserved first and last residue. The order of the fields is clone size, V gene, CDR3 protein. Expanded clones get a size class; other rows say once, few or many, or leave the size out.

-,TRBV6-5,CASSGPTDSNQPQHF
few,TRBV7-8,CASSPYGELFF
many,TRBV30,CAWSVTGTPQHF
-,TRBV5-1,CASSLVGTLAYEQYF
few,TRBV5-1,CASSAEQGQRAYEQYF
-,TRBV5-1,CASSLDQGYYYGYTF
-,TRBV27,CASRGVFGSTEAFF
-,TRBV28,CASTSRTGASDTQYF
-,TRBV6-1,CASRRVTDTQYF
-,TRBV6-5,CASSKNRVSYEQYF
-,TRBV7-7,CASSPDSQETQYF
once,TRBV30,CAWREGWVTEAFF
few,TRBV5-4,CASSLGGTEKYEQYF
-,TRBV4-2,CASSQAKGGTDTQYF
-,TRBV5-1,CASSFGGAEQYF
-,TRBV6-6,CASSLRTGEGYTF
-,TRBV28,CASKVGLAGGYTGELFF
-,TRBV7-9,CASSPTGASLYEQYF
few,TRBV10-3,CAINNDRGFQPQHF
-,TRBV15,CATSRDLGGAGPETQYF
-,TRBV19,CASSPYNYGYTF
-,TRBV11-1,CASSRQFADTQYF
-,TRBV25-1,CASSDGTDTYEQYF
-,TRBV20-1,CSAIPKNEQFF
-,TRBV7-3,CASSSKAIGPGETQYF
-,TRBV27,CASSFSGTSGVYNEQFF
-,TRBV6-6,CASSYGEGNYNEQYF
once,TRBV2,CASTLESGDTEAFF
-,TRBV18,CASSPIARNTEAFF
-,TRBV28,CASCSYNEQFF
-,TRBV5-4,CASSHRARPLEQYF
many,TRBV6-5,CASKVRRNTGELFF
-,TRBV5-1,CASSSTGDGYTF
-,TRBV15,CATSSPGQGAVDEQFF
-,TRBV7-2,CASSLYGTLSYNEQFF
few,TRBV27,CASSAPPAWEQYF
-,TRBV6-1,CATRTESTDTQYF
few,TRBV2,CASSVVVETQYF
few,TRBV5-6,CASRDRIQYGYTF
-,TRBV29-1,CSVEFTAETQYF
-,TRBV28,CASSSREAYEQYF
-,TRBV7-2,CASSFGQGLNQPQHF
-,TRBV25-1,CASSSGAQETQYF
once,TRBV7-7,CASSLGGRKETQYF
-,TRBV6-1,CATHYYSNQPQHF
-,TRBV7-9,CASSLGDSQTYNEQFF
-,TRBV23-1,CASSQSGTTNEKLFF
-,TRBV6-5,CASSSPSGQQYF
-,TRBV14,CASSPGLEPSPKTQYF
-,TRBV6-1,CASRPTGTGELFF
-,TRBV10-2,CASRPGTAFNYGYTF
few,TRBV5-4,CASREVGRGTSGGYTF
few,TRBV5-1,CASSFRDPGEKLFF
many,TRBV28,CASTLPGNEKLFF
-,TRBV11-2,CASSLDRDATNEKLFF